The sequence of this T cell receptor (beta chain) was determined in a study of T cell repertoires in cytomegalovirus infection (dated by TCRdb to about 2019). For the wider study: Donor HLA type was relevant to the analysis, because carriage of CMV infection together with the matching HLA type was indicated by public TCR beta signatures. Overall study outcomes, separate from this receptor: In both this cohort and an independent roughly 330-donor cohort, the cumulative frequency of public TCR beta family members distinguished carriers of CMV infection plus the relevant HLA type. In the ex vivo response, HLA-C-restricted CMV-specific TCR beta clonotypes were dominant, and in two of eight donors the single most frequent clonotype came from this HLA-C-restricted group.

The instrument was an Illumina HiSeq 1500. The public reads were reprocessed in TCRdb via fastp at Q25 and MiXCR, keeping in-frame beta chains. Each CDR3 protein gets just one entry, which takes the most common genes and DNA from the rows behind it. This sample is represented by roughly 300,000 distinct CDR3 sequences; around a tenth of them were singletons. Approximately 4.7% of the sample is in the top ten clones. This clonotype showed up just a few times. The specificity of this receptor is unknown. It has no much larger one-base neighbor in the sample; base qualities were not kept. Based on the germline V gene, the CDR1 and CDR2 sequences are SGHAT and FQNNGV. The germline ends are 14 bases apart after V is trimmed by 1 base and J by 7 bases. The CDR3 measures 16 amino acids from cysteine to phenylalanine. Left in the record is the CDR3 DNA by itself, 48 bases read in frame from the first base.

Sequencing used PBMCs. The rearrangement combines TRBV11-2 with TRBJ1-6, with TRBD1 tentatively as D gene (5 bases match). The receptor was derived from a human donor in good health (CMV status not recorded). Some clones in this sample may be carry-over from other donors' samples. The nucleotide sequence is TGTGCCAGCAGCTTAGTTCAGGGCCGAAGGAATTCACCCCTCCACTTT. This is translated as CASSLVQGRRNSPLHF.